These 12 T cell receptor beta chains were all obtained from the same sample, sequenced in a study of T-cell memory formation after mild COVID-19. TCRdb reprocessed the 5' RACE reads with MiXCR, giving one entry per CDR3 protein. The table shows 110,000 or so distinct CDR3 sequences, with about 20% occurring only once. Sequences were obtained from PBMCs or a T cell subset sorted from them (not recorded which). The receptors were sampled from a man between 18 and 29 years old who had mild COVID-19 (a few samples of this study predate the infection). Cell type and time point are not known.

V gene TRBV7-6 combines with J gene TRBJ2-1; D not certain. The CDR3 sequence is 14 residues long. The germline gives CDR1 SGHVS, CDR2 FNYEAQ. V gave up 1 base and J gave up 2 bases, with 6 bases separating them. The CDR3 sequence is CASSLDPAYNEQFF. CDR3 sequence (DNA): TGTGCCAGCAGCTTAGATCCAGCCTACAATGAGCAGTTCTTC.

The chain carries TRBV6-5 and TRBJ1-5, with a weak D call TRBD1 (5 bases). V was pared by 0 bases and J by 1 base, with 7 bases between. The CDR3 loop spans 15 amino acids. Germline CDR1 MNHEY, CDR2 SVGAGI. For the CDR3, the DNA is TGTGCCAGCAGTTACTCGGGGGAGAGCAATCAGCCCCAGCATTTT. Its translation is CASSYSGESNQPQHF.

V is TRBV7-8 and J is TRBJ2-5; D remains unclear. V was trimmed by 1 base and J by 5 bases, leaving 8 bases between them. Germline V gives CDR1 SGHVS, CDR2 FQNEAQ. CDR3 size: 13 residues. CDR3 sequence: CASSLVGLETQYF. CDR3 coding DNA: TGTGCCAGCAGCTTAGTAGGTCTTGAGACCCAGTACTTC.

This chain joins TRBV30 and TRBJ2-3; D possibly corresponds to TRBD2 (6 bases). Per the germline V gene, CDR1 is GTSNPN and CDR2 is SVGIG (reference sequence). V was clipped by 3 bases and J by 7 bases, with 11 bases between them. This CDR3 spans 12 amino acids. The CDR3 sequence is CAWSLGLNTQYF. The CDR3 DNA reads TGTGCCTGGAGCCTAGGACTAAATACGCAGTATTTT. Complete variable domain (other parts from reference TRBV30 and TRBJ2-3): SQTIHQWPATLVQPVGSPLSLECTVEGTSNPNLYWYRQAAGRGLQLLFYSVGIGQISSEVPQNLSASRPQDRQFILSSKKLLLSDSGFYLCAWSLGLNTQYFGPGTRLTVL.

The J gene is TRBJ2-1, the V gene TRBV6-6; D is uncertain. V was trimmed by 6 bases and J by 0 bases, leaving 12 bases between them. The CDR3 spans 15 residues. Germline V lookup: CDR1 MNHNY, CDR2 SVGAGI (reference sequence). The chain's CDR3 is CASSVPRSSYNEQFF. CDR3 DNA sequence: TGTGCCAGCAGCGTGCCAAGGAGCTCCTACAATGAGCAGTTCTTC.

The rearrangement uses TRBV4-2 and TRBJ2-7; TRBD2 matches at 9 bases. Trimming at V came to 1 base and at J to 5 bases, leaving 3 bases not matched to a gene. CDR3 length equals 14 residues. CDR1 and CDR2 from the germline V gene are LGHNA and YNFKEQ. Here the CDR3 DNA reads TGTGCCAGCAGCCAAGGACTAGCGGACCACGAGCAGTACGTC. Protein product: CASSQGLADHEQYV.

This clonotype was detected only a few times. V and J are TRBV23-1 and TRBJ2-5, with 9 bases lining up with TRBD1. TRBV23-1 is marked as an open reading frame, function uncertain. This CDR3 comprises 12 residues. V dropped 11 bases and J dropped 2; count of bases not matched to a gene: 3. The CDR3 coding sequence is TGCGCCGGAGACAGGGGGCAAGAGACCCAGTACTTC. It translates to CAGDRGQETQYF.

This clonotype turned up a few times. The chain joins TRBV2 to TRBJ2-1; D ambiguous. Trimming left V 0 bases short and J 5 bases short, with 23 bases between. The CDR3 extends over 19 amino acids. Germline V gives CDR1 SNHLY, CDR2 FYNNEI. CDR3 amino acids: CASSEAVETQSPYNNEQFF. CDR3 bases: TGTGCCAGCAGTGAAGCGGTAGAAACACAATCCCCTTACAACAATGAGCAGTTCTTC.

The chain uses TRBV4-3 and TRBJ2-5; either TRBD1 or TRBD2 may fit D (5 bases each). The germline V gene encodes CDR1 LGHNA and CDR2 YSLEER. Between the trimmed V and J ends, which lost 4 bases and 5 bases, there was a span of 20 bases. This CDR3 has 16 amino acids. CDR3 sequence reads: CASSPTVGWGRETQYF. The CDR3 DNA reads TGCGCCAGCAGCCCGACCGTTGGGTGGGGACGGGAGACCCAGTACTTC.

This clonotype was counted a few times. The chain joins TRBV7-9 to TRBJ2-7; 8 bases align to TRBD2. The CDR3 has 15 residues. V trimming: 5 bases; J trimming: 6 bases; junction bases outside the gene matches: 12. CDR1 and CDR2 (germline): SEHNR, FQNEAQ (reference sequence). CDR3 sequence: CASSAPAAGVGEQYF. As DNA, the CDR3 is TGTGCCAGCAGCGCCCCAGCAGCGGGGGTCGGCGAGCAGTACTTC.

The sample holds a few counts of this clonotype. The chain has TRBV4-3 and TRBJ2-2; the D is unclear. V dropped 0 bases and J dropped 7 bases, with 6 bases sitting between them. Germline V gives CDR1 LGHNA, CDR2 YSLEER. The CDR3 totals 13 residues. For the CDR3, the DNA is TGCGCCAGCAGCCAAGATACTGGCGGGGAGCTGTTTTTT. Encoded protein: CASSQDTGGELFF.

This clonotype was detected a few times. The rearrangement joins TRBV20-1 to TRBJ2-7, with TRBD1 identical over 7 bases. The CDR3 spans 13 residues. J was trimmed by 6 bases and V by 5 bases; bases with no gene match: 10. Germline V gives CDR1 DFQATT, CDR2 SNEGSKA (reference sequence). The CDR3 here is CSAEGPRDSEQYV. DNA for the CDR3: TGCAGTGCTGAGGGACCCAGGGACAGCGAGCAGTACGTC.